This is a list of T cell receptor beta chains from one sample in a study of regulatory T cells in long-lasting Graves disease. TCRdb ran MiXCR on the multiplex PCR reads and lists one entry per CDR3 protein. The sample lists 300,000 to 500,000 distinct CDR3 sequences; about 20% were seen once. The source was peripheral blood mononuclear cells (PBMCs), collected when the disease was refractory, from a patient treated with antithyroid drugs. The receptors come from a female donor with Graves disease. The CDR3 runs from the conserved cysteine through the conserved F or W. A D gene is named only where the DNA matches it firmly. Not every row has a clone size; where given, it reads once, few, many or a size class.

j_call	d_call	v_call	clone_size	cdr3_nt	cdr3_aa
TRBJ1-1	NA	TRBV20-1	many	TGCAGTGCTCTTAAAACTTCGAGCACTGAAGCTTTCTTT	CSALKTSSTEAFF
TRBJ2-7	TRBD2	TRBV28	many	TGTGCCAGCAGTTCCTCGGGGGGGACGGACGAGCAGTACTTC	CASSSSGGTDEQYF
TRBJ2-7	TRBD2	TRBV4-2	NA	TGTGCCAGCAGCCAAGCGACTAGCGGATCCTACGAGCAGTACTTC	CASSQATSGSYEQYF
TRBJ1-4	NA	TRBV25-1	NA	TGTGCCAGCAGCGCAGGAACCTCCAGGGCAAAACTGTTTTTT	CASSAGTSRAKLFF
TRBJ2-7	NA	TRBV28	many	TGTGCCAGCAGGGCCTACGGGGAGCAGTACTTC	CASRAYGEQYF
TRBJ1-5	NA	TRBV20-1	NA	TGCAGTGCTAGAGAGGGTAGCAATCAGCCCCAGCATTTT	CSAREGSNQPQHF
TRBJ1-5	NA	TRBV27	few	TGTGCCAGCAGTCCGGCGGGGGGTAGCAATCAGCCCCAGCATTTT	CASSPAGGSNQPQHF
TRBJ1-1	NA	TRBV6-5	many	TGTGCCAGCAGTTACAAATCAGGGGAATTGAACACTGAAGCTTTCTTT	CASSYKSGELNTEAFF
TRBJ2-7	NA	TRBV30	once	TGTGCCTTCCGACAGGCGGACCTACGTAGTTCCTACGAGCAGTACTTC	CAFRQADLRSSYEQYF
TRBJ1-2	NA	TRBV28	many	TGTGCCAGCACCCCAATACTTTGGGACGGACCTAACTATGGCTACACCTTC	CASTPILWDGPNYGYTF
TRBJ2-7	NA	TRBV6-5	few	TGTGCCAGCAGTTACGACGCCTACGAGCAGTACTTC	CASSYDAYEQYF
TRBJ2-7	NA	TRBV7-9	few	TGTGCCAGCAGCGGAGTTCGGGGCGAGCAGTACTTC	CASSGVRGEQYF
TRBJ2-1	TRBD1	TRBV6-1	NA	TGTGCCAGCAGTACATCTCGGGACAGGGGAAACAATGAGCAGTTCTTC	CASSTSRDRGNNEQFF
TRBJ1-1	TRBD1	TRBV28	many	TGTGCCAGCAGTCCGAGACAGGGGACGAACGCTGAAGCTTTCTTT	CASSPRQGTNAEAFF
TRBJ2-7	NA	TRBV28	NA	TGTACCAGCAGTTCCACTGGGCCCTACGAGCAGTACTTC	CTSSSTGPYEQYF
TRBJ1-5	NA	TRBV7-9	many	TGTGCCAGCAGCCCCGGGACATTCGATCAGCCCCAGCATTTT	CASSPGTFDQPQHF
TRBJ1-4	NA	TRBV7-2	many	TGTGCCAGCAGCTCTATGGGGGGGCATGAAAAACTGTTTTTT	CASSSMGGHEKLFF
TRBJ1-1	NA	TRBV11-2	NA	TGTGCCAGCAGCTTAGCCCAGGCGAGCACTGAAGCTTTCTTT	CASSLAQASTEAFF
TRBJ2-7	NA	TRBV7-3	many	TGTGCCAGCAGCTTATCAGCGGGCGGGGAGCAGTACTTC	CASSLSAGGEQYF
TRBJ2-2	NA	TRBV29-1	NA	TGCAGCGTTAACAGGGAATCCACCGGGGAGCTGTTTTTT	CSVNRESTGELFF
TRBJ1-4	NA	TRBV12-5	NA	TGTGCTAGTGGTTTGGTTACAGGGAAGGGATTACATGAAAAACTGTTTTTT	CASGLVTGKGLHEKLFF
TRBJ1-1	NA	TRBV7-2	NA	TGTGCCAGCAGCTTAGCGGCCTCCGGGGGGGCGCAGGACACTGAAGCTTTCTTT	CASSLAASGGAQDTEAFF
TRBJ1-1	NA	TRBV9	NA	TGTGCCAGCAGCGTAGGGCCAGAGAGCATGAACACTGAAGCTTTCTTT	CASSVGPESMNTEAFF
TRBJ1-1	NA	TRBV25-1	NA	TGTGCCAGCAGTGGTACCGCAGGGGAGACTGAAGCTTTCTTT	CASSGTAGETEAFF
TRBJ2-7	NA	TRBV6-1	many	TGTGCCAGCAGTGAGTTCAGGGTGGTACCGACTGAGCAGTACTTC	CASSEFRVVPTEQYF
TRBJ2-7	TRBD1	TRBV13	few	TGTGCCAGCAGCTCCGGGACAGGGATCGACGAGCAGTACTTC	CASSSGTGIDEQYF
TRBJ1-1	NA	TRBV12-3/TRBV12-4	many	TGTGCCAGCAGGATGACGGGATGGAACACTGAAGCTTTCTTT	CASRMTGWNTEAFF
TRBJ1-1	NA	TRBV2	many	TGTGCCAGCAGTGAGGGCGGGGGTTGGAGGGCGGTGGGGAACACTGAAGCTTTCTTT	CASSEGGGWRAVGNTEAFF
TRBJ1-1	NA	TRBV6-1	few	TGTGCCAGCAAGTCCGGGACATGGAACACTGAAGCTTTCTTT	CASKSGTWNTEAFF
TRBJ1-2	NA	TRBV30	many	TGTGCCTGGAGAGAGGAGGATCGGGTTGGAGGCTACACCTTC	CAWREEDRVGGYTF
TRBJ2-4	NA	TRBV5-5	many	TGTGCCAGCAGCGCCCAGGGGACTCCCAAAAACATTCAGTACTTC	CASSAQGTPKNIQYF
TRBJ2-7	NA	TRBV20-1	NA	TGCAGTGCTAGAGATAGTAAGGGAAGCTACGAGCAGTACTTC	CSARDSKGSYEQYF
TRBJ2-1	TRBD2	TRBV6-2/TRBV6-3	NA	TGTGCCAGCAGTCGAACGGGGACTAGCGGGAGGGAGGATCGGTTCTTC	CASSRTGTSGREDRFF
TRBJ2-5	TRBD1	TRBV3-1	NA	TGTGCCAGCAGCCCATACCCCACAGGGGGACAAGAGACCCAGTACTTC	CASSPYPTGGQETQYF
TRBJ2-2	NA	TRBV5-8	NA	TGTGCCAGCATGGAAGCGCTCAACACCGGGGAGCTGTTTTTT	CASMEALNTGELFF
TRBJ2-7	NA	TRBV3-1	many	TGTGCCAGCAGCCAAGACCAGATGTACGAGCAGTACTTC	CASSQDQMYEQYF
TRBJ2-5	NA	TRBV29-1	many	TGCAGCGTTGAAGGACAGGCAGGGACCCAGTACTTC	CSVEGQAGTQYF
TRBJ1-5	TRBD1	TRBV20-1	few	TGCAGTGCTAGGAAACCGGGACAGGGGAGACTGTCTCAGCCCCAGCATTTT	CSARKPGQGRLSQPQHF
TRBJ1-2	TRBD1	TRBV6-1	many	TGTGCCAGCAGTCCCCCGACAGGGGGTACCTATGGCTACACCTTC	CASSPPTGGTYGYTF
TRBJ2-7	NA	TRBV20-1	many	TGCAGTGCTAGTAGGGGGACCTACGAGCAGTACTTC	CSASRGTYEQYF
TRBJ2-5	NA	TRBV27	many	TGTGCCAGCAGCGTTCGACAGTACCAAGAGACCCAGTACTTC	CASSVRQYQETQYF